This TCR beta chain was sequenced for a study of blood T cell repertoires in COVID-19. Assay used: immunoSEQ multiplex PCR; TCRdb lists only in-frame clones, some missing. The data hold about 130,000 clones, with roughly 90% observed a single time. After removal of 6 bases from V and 1 base from J, the junction contained 12 bases not matched to a gene. This CDR3 comprises 18 residues. Looked up from germline, CDR1 is SSHAT and CDR2 is FNYEAQ (reference sequence). The receptor was derived from a man aged 50-59 years with COVID-19, enrolled during active disease. The chain combines TRBV7-7 with TRBJ2-2; 9 positions match TRBD1. Sequencing was performed on peripheral blood. This CDR3 is CASRTGGGRDRNTGELFF. The CDR3 DNA reads TGTGCCAGCAGAACAGGGGGCGGGCGAGACAGGAACACCGGGGAGCTGTTTTTT.